This entry describes one TCR beta chain. This specimen comes from a study of blood T cell repertoires in COVID-19. Profiled with immunoSEQ multiplex PCR; TCRdb holds only in-frame clones, not every one. There are around 400,000 clones in the sample; 70% to 90% occur only once, and 0.95% to 1.5% lies in the top ten. The CDR3 runs to 15 residues. Trimming stripped 1 base from V and 0 bases from J, with 9 bases between. The germline CDR1 and CDR2 sequences are MDHEN and SYDVKM. The chain joins TRBV28 to TRBJ2-5; D perhaps matches TRBD1 (5 bases). The specimen sequenced was peripheral blood. The TCR sequence derives from a man aged 40-49 years with acute or convalescent COVID-19. CDR3 nucleotides: TGTGCCAGCAGTTTATCGGCAGGGTACCAAGAGACCCAGTACTTC. Protein: CASSLSAGYQETQYF.